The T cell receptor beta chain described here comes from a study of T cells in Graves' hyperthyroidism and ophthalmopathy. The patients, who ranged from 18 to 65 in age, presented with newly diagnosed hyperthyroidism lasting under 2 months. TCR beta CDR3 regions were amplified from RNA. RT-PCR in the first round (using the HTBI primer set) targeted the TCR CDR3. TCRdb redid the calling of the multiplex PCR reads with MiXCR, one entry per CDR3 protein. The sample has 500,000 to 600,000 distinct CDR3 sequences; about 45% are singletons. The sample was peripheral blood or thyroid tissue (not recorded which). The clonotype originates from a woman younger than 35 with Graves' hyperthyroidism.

CDR3 sequence reads: CSARQGESYGYTF. The DNA for the CDR3 is TGCAGCGCTAGACAGGGGGAAAGCTATGGCTACACCTTC. The chain is built from TRBV29-1 and TRBJ1-2; TRBD1 matches at 9 bases. Germline trimming cut 7 bases from V and 4 bases from J; bases unmatched to any gene: 7. The CDR3 extends over 13 amino acids. Germline values: CDR1 SQVTM, CDR2 ANQGSEA.